This TCR beta chain appears in the sequencing data of a study of T-cell memory formation after mild COVID-19. TCRdb fed the 5' RACE reads into MiXCR, producing one record per CDR3 protein. The sample includes 350,000 to 450,000 distinct CDR3 sequences, 25% to 30% seen only once; the top ten take roughly 13%. This TCR came from an adult woman who had mild COVID-19 (a few samples of this study predate the infection). Cell type and time point are not known. Sample: PBMCs or a T cell subset sorted from them (not recorded which).

The CDR3 nucleotides are TGTGCCAGCAGCCAAGATTGGACAGCTGGAAACACCATATATTTT. It translates to CASSQDWTAGNTIYF. This chain connects TRBV4-2 to TRBJ1-3; weak D call: TRBD1 (6 bases). The CDR3 runs to 15 residues. Germline CDR1 LGHNA, CDR2 YNFKEQ. Trimming cost V 0 bases and J 2 bases, with 8 bases left between them.